Each of the 19 T cell receptor beta chains below was sequenced from the same sample in a study of blood T cell repertoires in COVID-19. TCRdb's table, derived via immunoSEQ multiplex PCR, lists solely in-frame clones and lacks some. The sample lists fewer than 200,000 clones, roughly nine tenths occurring once. The specimen sequenced was peripheral blood. The receptors were gathered from a man aged 55-75 years with acute or convalescent COVID-19.

The J gene is TRBJ2-1, the V gene TRBV27; tentative D call: TRBD2 (5 bases). Trimming pared 7 bases from V and 0 bases from J, leaving 13 bases between. Germline V gene lookup returns CDR1 MNHEY and CDR2 SMNVEV (reference sequence). The CDR3 extends over 15 amino acids. The DNA of the CDR3 is TGTGCCAGCACTCGGGGATCCAGCTCCTACAATGAGCAGTTCTTC. It is translated as CASTRGSSSYNEQFF.

This clone was counted once. This rearrangement joins TRBV11-3 to TRBJ2-7; 7 nucleotides agree with TRBD2. J gave up 7 bases and V 4 bases, and 13 bases lay outside the gene matches. Germline V CDR1 and CDR2: SGHNT, YENEEA. CDR3 length: 15 residues. CDR3 bases: TGTGCCAGCAGCTCGAATAGCGGGCCCCCCTGGGAGCAGTACTTC. Protein product: CASSSNSGPPWEQYF.

The V and J genes are TRBV4-1 and TRBJ1-2; 8 bases agree with TRBD1. Per the germline V gene, CDR1 is MGHRA and CDR2 is YSYEKL. J was trimmed by 8 bases and V by 0 bases; bases with no gene match: 8. The CDR3 has 15 amino acids. The CDR3 coding sequence is TGCGCCAGCAGCCAAGAGGGGCAGGGGGCAGGGGGCTACACCTTC. It encodes CASSQEGQGAGGYTF.

This clone was seen a handful of times. The chain is built from TRBV27 and TRBJ1-1, with D tentatively TRBD1 (6 bases). Between the trimmed V and J ends, which lost 3 bases and 2 bases, there was a span of 19 bases. The CDR3 consists of 17 residues. The germline CDR1 and CDR2 sequences are MNHEY and SMNVEV (reference sequence). DNA of the CDR3: TGTGCCAGCAGTTTGGCCGGGACACCGACTATTAACACTGAAGCTTTCTTT. This encodes CASSLAGTPTINTEAFF.

The chain carries TRBV27 and TRBJ1-5; TRBD1 matches at 8 bases. Trimming removed 8 bases from V and 1 base from J; junction bases left unmatched: 4. Germline-derived CDR1 and CDR2 are MNHEY and SMNVEV (reference sequence). This CDR3 comprises 14 residues. This chain's CDR3 is CASADRVSNQPQHF. The DNA for the CDR3 is TGTGCCAGCGCGGACAGGGTAAGCAATCAGCCCCAGCATTTT.

The chain is built from TRBV28 and TRBJ1-1, with TRBD1 as a possible D gene (5 bases). Germline lookup yields CDR1 MDHEN and CDR2 SYDVKM. Trimming stripped 3 bases from V and 1 base from J, with 9 bases between. The CDR3 has 14 residues. CDR3 bases: TGTGCCAGCAGTTTGCGGGGGACGAACACTGAAGCTTTCTTT. Its protein is CASSLRGTNTEAFF.

Details on this clone: The same CDR3 is also encoded by other DNA sequences in this sample. The chain uses TRBV9 and TRBJ2-2; 8 bases agree with TRBD2. This CDR3 region has 15 residues. Germline CDR1 and CDR2: SGDLS and YYNGEE. V lost 4 bases and J lost 2; bases outside the gene matches: 4. CDR3 loop: CASSPTSGNTGELFF. The CDR3 bases are TGTGCCAGCAGCCCAACTAGCGGAAACACCGGGGAGCTGTTTTTT.

The chain carries TRBV19 and TRBJ2-1; 8 bases are a match to TRBD2. The length of the CDR3 is 16 residues. The V gene's germline CDR1 is LNHDA and CDR2 SQIVND (reference sequence). Trimming removed 9 bases from V and 0 bases from J; junction bases left unmatched: 10. CDR3 coding DNA: TGTGCCAGCACACACGGGGGGGATCCCTCCTACAATGAGCAGTTCTTC. It translates to CASTHGGDPSYNEQFF.

This clone was counted a single time. The chain links TRBV25-1 to TRBJ1-2; D is ambiguous. This CDR3 has 12 residues. Germline loops: CDR1 MGHDK, CDR2 SYGVNS. V was trimmed by 2 bases and J by 5 bases, leaving 6 bases between them. CDR3 coding DNA: TGTGCCAGCAGTGAAGGCCGTTATGGCTACACCTTC. Protein product: CASSEGRYGYTF.

The V call is TRBV24-1, the J call TRBJ2-5, with 9 bases aligning to TRBD2. The germline V gene encodes CDR1 KGHDR and CDR2 SFDVKD. Germline trimming cut 3 bases from V and 5 bases from J; bases unmatched to any gene: 9. The CDR3 has 16 residues. CDR3 sequence (DNA): TGTGCCACCAGTGATCGGGCGGGGGGGCTAGAGGAGACCCAGTACTTC. Translation: CATSDRAGGLEETQYF.

The CDR3 region has the DNA TGTGCCAGCAGCCTAAACCGGGGTCTCTACGAGCAGTACGTC. It translates to CASSLNRGLYEQYV. The chain couples TRBV11-2 to TRBJ2-7; TRBD2 is a possible D gene (5 bases). The CDR3 sequence is 14 residues long. Looked up from germline, CDR1 is SGHAT and CDR2 is FQNNGV. The V and J ends lost 5 bases and 3 bases respectively, with 14 bases between them.

DNA of the CDR3: TGCGCCAGCAGCCAAGATCCGGGGAACACTGAAGCTTTCTTT. Its translation: CASSQDPGNTEAFF. The chain is built from TRBV4-3 and TRBJ1-1; no definite D call. CDR1 and CDR2 from the germline V gene are LGHNA and YSLEER. V was shortened by 0 bases and J by 1 base, with 6 bases between the two germline ends. CDR3 size: 14 residues.

Note on this clone: A read error may produce the germline difference seen at one junction end. This sequence joins TRBV3-1 (or the pseudogene TRBV3-2) and TRBJ1-2, with D perhaps TRBD1 (5 bases). The CDR3 contains 14 residues. The germline CDR1 and CDR2 sequences are LGHDT and YNNKEL (reference sequence). The CDR3 DNA reads TGTGCCAGCAGTCCAAGCGGGGCGCAGCGTAGAGTCGCCTTC. Its protein product is CASSPSGAQRRVAF.

A single count supports this clone. J is TRBJ1-2 and V is TRBV15, with D possibly matching TRBD1 (6 bases). V lost 0 bases and J lost 4, with 9 bases in between. The CDR3 loop spans 14 amino acids. The germline gives CDR1 LNHNV, CDR2 YYDKDF (reference sequence). The CDR3 DNA is TGTGCCACCAGCAGAGATGGGGGCCTCTATGGCTACACCTTC. It yields the protein CATSRDGGLYGYTF.

The V gene is TRBV5-5, the J gene TRBJ1-4, with TRBD1 matching over 7 bases. Germline trimming cut 0 bases from V and 8 bases from J; bases unmatched to any gene: 7. The germline V gene encodes CDR1 SGHKS and CDR2 YYEKEE (reference sequence). The CDR3 is made up of 15 amino acids. Here the CDR3 reads CASSLARQGDEKLFF. The CDR3 bases are TGTGCCAGCAGCTTGGCCAGACAGGGAGACGAAAAACTGTTTTTT.

This chain joins TRBV11-3 and TRBJ1-2; TRBD1 might be the D (5 bases). Germline V gives CDR1 SGHNT, CDR2 YENEEA. Deletions cut 5 bases from V and 8 bases from J, with 15 bases between. The CDR3 consists of 13 residues. CDR3 sequence reads: CASSKGRGEGYTF. For the CDR3, the DNA is TGTGCCAGCAGCAAGGGGCGGGGAGAGGGCTACACCTTC.

This clone has more than one count but fewer than ten. The V call is TRBV12-5, the J call TRBJ1-5, with TRBD1 identical over 8 bases. J was trimmed by 7 bases and V by 7 bases; bases with no gene match: 12. CDR1 LGHNT and CDR2 FRNRAP come from the germline V gene. This CDR3 is built from 15 residues. The CDR3 protein is CASASLGQGGQPQHF. In DNA form, the CDR3 reads TGTGCTAGTGCTTCTCTCGGACAGGGCGGACAGCCCCAGCATTTT.

This chain uses TRBV28 with TRBJ1-1, with D perhaps TRBD1 (5 bases). V was clipped by 8 bases and J by 4 bases, with 17 bases between them. The CDR3 has 14 residues. CDR1 and CDR2 (germline): MDHEN, SYDVKM. The CDR3 loop is CASLLSGGGTEAFF. The CDR3 DNA is TGTGCCAGCCTCCTGTCGGGGGGGGGCACTGAAGCTTTCTTT.

For the CDR3, the DNA is TGTGCCAGCAGTCATCCGGGACGGCGGGGAGAGACCCAGTACTTC. This gives the protein CASSHPGRRGETQYF. The chain combines TRBV7-9 with TRBJ2-5; weak D call: TRBD2 (6 bases). CDR1 and CDR2 (germline): SEHNR, FQNEAQ (reference sequence). V was pared by 6 bases and J by 4 bases, with 18 bases between. The CDR3 consists of 15 residues.